This T cell receptor (beta chain) appears in the sequencing data of a study of blood T cell repertoires in COVID-19. Study-level information: PBMCs, B-cell-depleted T cells, or T cells provided the cDNA or gDNA that made up the material.

The CDR3 spans 15 residues. Trimming removed 4 bases from V and 4 bases from J, with 15 bases in between. CDR1 and CDR2 (germline): SGHRS, YFSETQ. Per the study methods: By means of reference gene primer amplification, nucleated cell counts were estimated. Clones were read by immunoSEQ multiplex PCR, and TCRdb kept only the in-frame ones, dropping some. Clonal size and the V and J genes are those of that table, whereas D and trimming came from the DNA. The sample has more than 200,000 clones, 80% to 90% seen once. The study recruited people aged roughly 18 to 100 years across approximately 23 US areas. Which cohort a participant joined came from the clinical history participants gave.

The chain is built from TRBV5-1 and TRBJ2-1; weak D call: TRBD2 (5 bases). The specimen was PBMCs or T cells enriched from blood (not recorded which). The clonotype originates from a man aged 40-49 years who had recovered from COVID-19. The CDR3 DNA is TGCGCCAGCAGCGGAATCTCGGGGTCTTACAATGAGCAGTTCTTC. Translating gives CASSGISGSYNEQFF.